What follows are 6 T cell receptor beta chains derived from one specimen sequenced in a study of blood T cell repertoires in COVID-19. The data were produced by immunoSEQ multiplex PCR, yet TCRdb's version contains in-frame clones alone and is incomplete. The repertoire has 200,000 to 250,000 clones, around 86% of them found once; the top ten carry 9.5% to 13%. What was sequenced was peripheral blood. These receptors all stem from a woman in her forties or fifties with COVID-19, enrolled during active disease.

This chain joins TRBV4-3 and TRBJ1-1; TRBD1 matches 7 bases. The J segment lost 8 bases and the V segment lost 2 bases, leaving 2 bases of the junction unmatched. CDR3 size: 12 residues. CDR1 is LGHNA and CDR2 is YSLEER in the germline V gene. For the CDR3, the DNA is TGCGCCAGCAGCCAACCGGGACAGGAAGCTTTCTTT. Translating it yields CASSQPGQEAFF.

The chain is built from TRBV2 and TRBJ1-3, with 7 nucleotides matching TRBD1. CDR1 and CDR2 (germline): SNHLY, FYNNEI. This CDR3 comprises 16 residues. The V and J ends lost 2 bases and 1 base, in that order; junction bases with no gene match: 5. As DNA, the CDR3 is TGTGCCAGCAGTGAATCAGGGGGGACTTCTGGAAACACCATATATTTT. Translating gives CASSESGGTSGNTIYF.

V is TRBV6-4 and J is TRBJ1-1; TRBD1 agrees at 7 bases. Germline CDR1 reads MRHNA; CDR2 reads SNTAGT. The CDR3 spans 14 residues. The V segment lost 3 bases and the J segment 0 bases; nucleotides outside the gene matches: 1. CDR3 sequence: CASSEDRLNTEAFF. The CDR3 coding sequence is TGTGCCAGCAGTGAGGACAGGTTGAACACTGAAGCTTTCTTT.

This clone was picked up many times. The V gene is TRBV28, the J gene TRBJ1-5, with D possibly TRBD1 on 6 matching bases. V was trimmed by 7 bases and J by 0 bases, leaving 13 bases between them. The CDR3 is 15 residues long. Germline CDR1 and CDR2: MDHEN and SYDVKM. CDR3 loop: CASIPGAYSNQPQHF. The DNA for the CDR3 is TGTGCCAGCATACCAGGGGCGTATAGCAATCAGCCCCAGCATTTT.

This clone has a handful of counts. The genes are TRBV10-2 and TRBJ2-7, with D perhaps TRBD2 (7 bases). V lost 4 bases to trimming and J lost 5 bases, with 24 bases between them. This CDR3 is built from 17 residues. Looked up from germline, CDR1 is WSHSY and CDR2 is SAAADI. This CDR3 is CASSVPRWDTGGHEQYV. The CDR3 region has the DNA TGCGCCAGCAGTGTCCCCCGCTGGGACACCGGGGGGCACGAGCAGTACGTC.

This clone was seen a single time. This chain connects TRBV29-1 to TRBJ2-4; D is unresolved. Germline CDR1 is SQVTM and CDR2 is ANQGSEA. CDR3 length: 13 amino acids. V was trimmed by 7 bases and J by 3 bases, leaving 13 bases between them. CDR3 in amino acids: CSGSKLYKNIQYF. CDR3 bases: TGCAGCGGTAGCAAGCTATACAAAAACATTCAGTACTTC.